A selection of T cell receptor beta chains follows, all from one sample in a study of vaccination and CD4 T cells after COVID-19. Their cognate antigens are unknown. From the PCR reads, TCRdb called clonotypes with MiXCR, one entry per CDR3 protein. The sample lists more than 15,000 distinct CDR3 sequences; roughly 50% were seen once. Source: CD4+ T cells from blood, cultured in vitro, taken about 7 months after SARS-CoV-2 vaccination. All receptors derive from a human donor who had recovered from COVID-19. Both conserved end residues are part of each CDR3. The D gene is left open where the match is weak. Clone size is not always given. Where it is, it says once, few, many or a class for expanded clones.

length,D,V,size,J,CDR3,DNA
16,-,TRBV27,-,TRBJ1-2,CASSLSWQGGFFGYTF,TGTGCCAGCAGTTTATCGTGGCAGGGCGGGTTCTTTGGCTACACCTTC
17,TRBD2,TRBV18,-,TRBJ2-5,CASSGTSGTRHQETQYF,TGTGCCAGCTCAGGGACTAGCGGGACAAGGCACCAAGAGACCCAGTACTTC
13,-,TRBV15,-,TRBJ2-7,CATGGGRSYEQYF,TGTGCCACCGGGGGGGGCAGAAGCTACGAGCAGTACTTC
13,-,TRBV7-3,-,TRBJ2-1,CASSRDRYNEQFF,TGTGCCAGCAGCCGAGACAGGTACAATGAGCAGTTCTTC
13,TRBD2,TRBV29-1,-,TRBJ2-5,CSVEDREEETQYF,TGCAGCGTTGAAGATCGGGAGGAAGAGACCCAGTACTTC
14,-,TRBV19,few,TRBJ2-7,CASSVIGTFYEQYF,TGTGCCAGTAGCGTCATAGGGACCTTCTACGAGCAGTACTTC
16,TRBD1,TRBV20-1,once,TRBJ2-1,CSASPPGQVGWNEQFF,TGCAGTGCTAGCCCGCCGGGACAGGTAGGATGGAATGAGCAGTTCTTC
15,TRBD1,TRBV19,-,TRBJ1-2,CASSPTATGNYGYTF,TGTGCCAGTAGCCCAACCGCGACAGGGAACTATGGCTACACCTTC
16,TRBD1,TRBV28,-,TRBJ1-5,CASSLSDRGGYQPQHF,TGTGCCAGCAGTTTGTCCGACAGGGGCGGGTATCAGCCCCAGCATTTT
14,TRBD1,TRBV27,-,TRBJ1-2,CASSLKGTGSGYTF,TGTGCCAGCAGTTTAAAGGGGACAGGGAGCGGCTACACCTTC
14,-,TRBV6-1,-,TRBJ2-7,CASTLSADYYEQYF,TGTGCCAGCACCCTATCGGCGGACTACTACGAGCAGTACTTC
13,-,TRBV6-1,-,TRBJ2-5,CASCHDRWETQYF,TGTGCCAGCTGTCATGACAGGTGGGAGACCCAGTACTTC
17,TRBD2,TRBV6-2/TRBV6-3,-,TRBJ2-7,CASSYGGLAGTRYEQYF,TGTGCCAGCAGTTACGGGGGACTAGCGGGAACGAGGTACGAGCAGTACTTC
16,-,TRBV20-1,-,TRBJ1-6,CSAADGGGASNSPLHF,TGCAGTGCCGCAGACGGGGGGGGCGCGAGCAATTCACCCCTCCACTTT
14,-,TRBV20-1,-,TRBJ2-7,CSVSSGLSSYEQYF,TGCAGTGTCAGCTCGGGGTTGAGCTCCTACGAGCAGTACTTC
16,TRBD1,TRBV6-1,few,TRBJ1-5,CASSDDIQGVGQPQHF,TGTGCCAGCAGTGATGATATACAGGGGGTCGGGCAGCCCCAGCATTTT
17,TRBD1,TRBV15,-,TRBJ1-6,CATSRDRGGARGDPLHF,TGTGCCACCAGCAGAGATCGGGGTGGGGCCAGGGGGGATCCCCTCCACTTT
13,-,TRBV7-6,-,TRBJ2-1,CASSLEGGNEQFF,TGTGCTAGCAGCTTAGAGGGGGGCAATGAGCAGTTCTTC
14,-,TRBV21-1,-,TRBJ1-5,CASSKCGNNQPQHF,TGTGCCAGCAGCAAATGTGGGAACAATCAGCCCCAGCATTTT
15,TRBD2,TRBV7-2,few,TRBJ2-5,CASSLLAGGRETQYF,TGTGCCAGCAGCTTACTAGCGGGAGGGCGGGAGACCCAGTACTTC
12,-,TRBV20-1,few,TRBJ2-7,CSALGGSHEQYF,TGCAGTGCTCTAGGTGGTTCCCACGAGCAGTACTTC
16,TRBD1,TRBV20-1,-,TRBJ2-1,CSASPEAGQGYNEQFF,TGCAGTGCTAGCCCCGAGGCGGGACAGGGGTACAATGAGCAGTTCTTC
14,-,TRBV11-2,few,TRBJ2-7,CASSSSVIPYEQYF,TGTGCCAGCAGCTCTAGCGTAATACCCTACGAGCAGTACTTC
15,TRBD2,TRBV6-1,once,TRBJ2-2,CAKADRDYRTGELFF,TGTGCCAAAGCCGATCGGGACTACCGCACCGGGGAGCTGTTTTTT
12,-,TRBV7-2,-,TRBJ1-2,CASSLVMGGYTF,TGTGCCAGCAGCTTAGTAATGGGGGGCTACACCTTC
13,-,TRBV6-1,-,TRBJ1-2,CASQGRGGKGYTF,TGTGCCAGCCAAGGAAGGGGGGGGAAAGGCTACACCTTC
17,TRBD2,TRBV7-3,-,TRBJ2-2,CASSPQKLAGDTGELFF,TGTGCCAGCAGCCCACAAAAACTAGCGGGGGATACCGGGGAGCTGTTTTTT
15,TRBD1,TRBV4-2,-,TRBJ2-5,CASSLSTGLAETQYF,TGTGCCAGCAGCCTATCGACAGGGCTGGCTGAGACCCAGTACTTC